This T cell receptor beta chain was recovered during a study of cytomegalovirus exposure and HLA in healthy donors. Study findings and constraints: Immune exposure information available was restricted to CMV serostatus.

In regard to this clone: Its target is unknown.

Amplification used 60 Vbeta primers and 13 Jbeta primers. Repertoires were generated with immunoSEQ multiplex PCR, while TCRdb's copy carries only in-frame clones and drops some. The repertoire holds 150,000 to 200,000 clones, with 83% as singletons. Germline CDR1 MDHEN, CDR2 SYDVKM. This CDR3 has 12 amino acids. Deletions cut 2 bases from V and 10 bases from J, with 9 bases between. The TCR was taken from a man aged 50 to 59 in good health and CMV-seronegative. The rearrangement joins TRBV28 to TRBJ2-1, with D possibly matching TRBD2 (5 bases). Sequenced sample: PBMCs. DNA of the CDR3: TGTGCCAGCAGTTTACTAGGCGGGGAGCAGTTCTTC. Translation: CASSLLGGEQFF.